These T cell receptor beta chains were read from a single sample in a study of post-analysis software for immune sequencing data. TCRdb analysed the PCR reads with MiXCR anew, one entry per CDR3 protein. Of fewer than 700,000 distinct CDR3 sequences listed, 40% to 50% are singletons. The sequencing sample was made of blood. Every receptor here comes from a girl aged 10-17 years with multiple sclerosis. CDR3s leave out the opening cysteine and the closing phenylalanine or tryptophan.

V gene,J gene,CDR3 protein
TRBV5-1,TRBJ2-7,ASSETGLEQY
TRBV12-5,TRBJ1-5,ASGSGGNQPQH
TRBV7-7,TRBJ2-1,ASSRMTGKDNEQF
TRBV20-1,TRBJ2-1,SARGASGREVYNEQF
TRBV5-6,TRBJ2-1,ASSKGSYNEQF
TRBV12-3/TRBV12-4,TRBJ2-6,ASSFRVGANVLT
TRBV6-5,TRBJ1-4,ASSYSPGLRGGNEKLF
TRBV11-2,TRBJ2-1,ASSSRGLGTVGDEQF
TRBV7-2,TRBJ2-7,ASSPRIYYEQY
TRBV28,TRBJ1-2,ASSGDTRVRGYT
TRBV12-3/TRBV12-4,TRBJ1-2,ATQFAGIGYGYT
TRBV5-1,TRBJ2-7,ASSHRDGYEQY
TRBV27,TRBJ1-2,ASSWGGLMGGYGYT
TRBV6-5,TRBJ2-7,ASSYYPGSYEQY
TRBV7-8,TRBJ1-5,ASSLAGSGGNQPQH
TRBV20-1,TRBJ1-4,SASRGNGNEKLF
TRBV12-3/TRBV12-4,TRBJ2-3,ASSFPAEGITDTQY
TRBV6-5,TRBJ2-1,ASRGGAHSEQF
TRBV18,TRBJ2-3,ASSPGQAHGSLPDTQY
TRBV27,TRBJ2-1,ASSLSLGLAGYNEQF
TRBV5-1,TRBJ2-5,ASGPQSQTQY
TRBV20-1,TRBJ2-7,SARDLLIGAQTYEQY
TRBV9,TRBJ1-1,ASSGTGTGITEAF
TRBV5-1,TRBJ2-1,ASSLERTVSGRAVLEQF
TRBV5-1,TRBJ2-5,ASSSGIQETQY